The present T cell receptor beta chain was sequenced within a study of blood T cell repertoires in COVID-19. Study-level information: Both acute and convalescent COVID-19 samples were obtained from the United States, Italy and Spain. Sources were T cells, B-cell-depleted T cells, or PBMCs; the material itself was cDNA or gDNA.

CDR1 and CDR2 (germline): MDHEN, SYDVKM. This CDR3 has 14 amino acids. Unmatched junction bases numbered 7, after V lost 4 bases and J lost 7 bases. Authors' data handling: Estimation of nucleated cell counts relied on the amplification of reference gene primers. Sequencing used immunoSEQ multiplex PCR; TCRdb keeps in-frame clones, though not all of them. The DNA gave D and trimming, while V, J and clone size come from that table. The table includes just over 250,000 clones, about 89% detected once. The chain links TRBV28 to TRBJ1-2; TRBD1 matches at 9 bases. The sample consisted of peripheral blood. This TCR derives from a woman aged 45-65 years with acute or convalescent COVID-19. CDR3 protein: CASSWDRAQGGYTF. CDR3 bases: TGTGCCAGCAGTTGGGACAGGGCCCAGGGTGGCTACACCTTC.